This TCR beta chain derives from a study of PD-1 blockade in classical Hodgkin lymphoma. All trial patients relapsed after autologous stem cell transplantation. This clone came up once. Its target is not known. The V segment lost 9 bases and the J segment 2 bases; nucleotides outside the gene matches: 15. The V gene's germline CDR1 is LNHDA and CDR2 SQIVND (reference sequence). This CDR3 is 16 amino acids long. General study results and limits: TCR diversity in CD4+, not CD8+, cells rose significantly by C4D1.

Assay used: immunoSEQ multiplex PCR; TCRdb lists only in-frame clones, some missing. The table lists around 91,000 clones, roughly 81% of them singletons. The genes are TRBV19 and TRBJ1-1; 7 bases fit TRBD1. The sequencing here drew on peripheral blood mononuclear cells (PBMCs), taken before the second cycle of nivolumab. The receptor was derived from a human donor with classical Hodgkin lymphoma. CDR3 coding DNA: TGTGCCAGCCACTCCTTCGACAGGGCTCCAAACACTGAAGCTTTCTTT. Its translation is CASHSFDRAPNTEAFF.